This T cell receptor beta chain appears in the sequencing data of a study of blood T cell repertoires in COVID-19. Study details: The United States, Italy and Spain supplied acute and convalescent COVID-19 samples. T cells, B-cell-depleted T cells, or PBMCs provided the cDNA or gDNA that served as material.

In the source study's methods: Researchers report that nucleated cell counts were estimated from reference gene primer amplification. The repertoire was sequenced with immunoSEQ multiplex PCR; TCRdb's copy has only in-frame clones and lacks some. V, J and clone size were drawn from that table, and D and trimming were deduced from the DNA. This table holds tens of thousands of clones, about 76% found once. The V gene's germline CDR1 is KGHDR and CDR2 SFDVKD. The V and J ends lost 1 base and 2 bases respectively, with 4 bases between them. This CDR3 is 13 amino acids long. Sequencing input: peripheral blood. The sequence derives from a human donor in a cohort sampled during active COVID-19. V usage is TRBV24-1 and J usage is TRBJ1-1; D not resolved. CDR3 amino acids: CATSDFQNTEAFF. The CDR3 nucleotides read TGTGCCACCAGTGATTTCCAAAACACTGAAGCTTTCTTT.